This TCR beta chain was observed in a study of blood T cell repertoires in COVID-19. Study summary: COVID-19 samples, acute and convalescent, were from the United States, Italy and Spain.

CDR3 length: 14 amino acids. Per germline, CDR1 LGHDT and CDR2 YNNKEL (reference sequence). Trimming cost V 5 bases and J 4 bases; bases outside gene matches: 6. Here immunoSEQ multiplex PCR was the method, and the copy in TCRdb shows in-frame clones only, minus some. The table records a few hundred thousand clones, approximately 87% of them present only once. The sequenced material came from peripheral blood. This chain joins TRBV3-1 (or the pseudogene TRBV3-2) and TRBJ2-5, with 8 bases that match TRBD2. The receptor was isolated from a man aged 55 to 70 who had recovered from COVID-19. The CDR3 nucleotides are TGTGCCAGCAGCTCCAGCGGGAGCGGAGAGACCCAGTACTTC. It codes for CASSSSGSGETQYF.